These 14 T cell receptor beta chains were sequenced from one sample in a study of identical twins. In TCRdb, the 5' RACE reads were re-called with MiXCR into one record per CDR3 protein. Of hundreds of thousands of distinct CDR3 sequences in the sample, 7% were seen once. These data also formed part of another study, on yellow fever vaccine responses in identical twins.

Sequenced sample: memory (CD45RO+) T cells sorted from blood. Receptor source: a woman between 18 and 29 years old in good health.

The V gene is TRBV7-3, the J gene TRBJ2-3; D uncertain. The CDR3 sequence is 15 residues long. The V end was cut by 2 bases, the J end by 0 bases, with 9 bases between. Per the germline V gene, CDR1 is SGHTA and CDR2 is FQGTGA. The DNA of the CDR3 is TGTGCCAGCAGCTTATGGGCGACTAGCACAGATACGCAGTATTTT. It yields the protein CASSLWATSTDTQYF.

This clonotype was counted many times. V usage is TRBV24-1 and J usage is TRBJ2-2; D possibly corresponds to TRBD2 (5 bases). CDR1 KGHDR and CDR2 SFDVKD come from the germline V gene. The CDR3 covers 13 residues. Trimming took 5 bases from V and 7 from J, leaving 10 bases between them. The DNA for the CDR3 is TGTGCCACCAGTGGCCAGGCGGGCGGGGAGCTGTTTTTT. Its protein is CATSGQAGGELFF.

In its sample, this clonotype was seen many times. The rearrangement joins TRBV7-9 to TRBJ2-2; possible D gene TRBD1, 6 bases. Trimming shortened V by 5 bases and J by 5 bases, and 12 bases separated the two germline ends. The germline CDR1 and CDR2 sequences are SEHNR and FQNEAQ (reference sequence). This CDR3 has 14 residues. CDR3 sequence: CASSTGTLTGELFF. As DNA, the CDR3 is TGTGCCAGCAGCACCGGGACATTAACCGGGGAGCTGTTTTTT. Full variable domain (missing parts from reference TRBV7-9 and TRBJ2-2): DTGVSQNPRHKITKRGQNVTFRCDPISEHNRLYWYRQTLGQGPEFLTYFQNEAQLEKSRLLSDRFSAERPKGSFSTLEIQRTEQGDSAMYLCASSTGTLTGELFFGEGSRLTVL.

This clonotype was observed at least ten times. Written as DNA, the CDR3 is TGTGCCAGCAGTTTAGGGACAGGCACCTACGAGCAGTACTTC. Amino acid sequence: CASSLGTGTYEQYF. V usage is TRBV12-3 or TRBV12-4 and J usage is TRBJ2-7; 7 nucleotides line up with TRBD1. The CDR3 is 14 amino acids. Trimming at V came to 1 base and at J to 2 bases, leaving 2 bases not matched to a gene.

The chain joins TRBV2 to TRBJ1-2; D is undetermined. The V end lost 6 bases, the J end lost 2 bases, and 13 bases lay between the germline ends. The CDR3 loop spans 14 amino acids. Germline values: CDR1 SNHLY, CDR2 FYNNEI. The CDR3 DNA reads as TGTGCCAGCAGAGAGAAACAAACCAACTATGGCTACACCTTC. Residues: CASREKQTNYGYTF.

This clonotype occurred many times. The V and J genes are TRBV15 and TRBJ1-2; D may be TRBD1 (6 bases). CDR3 size: 15 residues. Trimming took off 0 bases at V and 4 bases at J, with 12 bases between the two ends. Germline V gene data show CDR1 as LNHNV and CDR2 as YYDKDF (reference sequence). CDR3 region: CATSREYGGPYGYTF. The CDR3 DNA sequence: TGTGCCACCAGCAGAGAGTACGGGGGGCCCTATGGCTACACCTTC.

In this sample, this clonotype turned up a few times. The gene calls are TRBV2 and TRBJ2-7, with 9 bases matching TRBD1. CDR3 length equals 14 residues. Trimming took 6 bases from V and 4 from J; bases not matched to a gene: 7. Per the germline V gene, CDR1 is SNHLY and CDR2 is FYNNEI. CDR3 amino acids: CASRGDREAYEQYV. In DNA form, the CDR3 reads TGTGCCAGCAGGGGGGACAGGGAGGCATACGAGCAGTACGTC.

This sequence joins TRBV29-1 and TRBJ2-3; D ambiguous. V was clipped by 5 bases and J by 1 base, with 7 bases between them. Germline CDR1 and CDR2: SQVTM and ANQGSEA. CDR3 length: 12 amino acids. CDR3 nucleotides: TGCAGCGTTCGTACTGGCACAGATACGCAGTATTTT. This translates into CSVRTGTDTQYF.

This clonotype was seen ten or more times. This chain uses TRBV14 with TRBJ2-3, with D tentatively TRBD2 (6 bases). Germline loops: CDR1 SGHDN, CDR2 FVKESK. Trimming left V 4 bases short and J 2 bases short, with 13 bases between. The CDR3 length is 15 residues. CDR3 protein: CASSRYGGVTDTQYF. CDR3 nucleotide sequence: TGTGCCAGCAGCCGGTACGGCGGGGTCACAGATACGCAGTATTTT.

V is TRBV6-2 or TRBV6-3 and J is TRBJ2-1; 7 bases match TRBD2. Losses at the gene ends were 3 bases for V and 8 bases for J; bases not matched to a gene: 10. CDR1 and CDR2 (germline): MNHEY, SVGEGT. This CDR3 spans 15 amino acids. Written as DNA, the CDR3 is TGTGCCAGCAGTTATTCTGCGGGAGAGGTGTATGAGCAGTTCTTC. This sequence encodes CASSYSAGEVYEQFF.

This clonotype has ten or more counts. The rearrangement links TRBV20-1 to TRBJ2-3, with D possibly being TRBD1 or TRBD2 (5 bases each). The CDR3 is 13 amino acids. Germline loops: CDR1 DFQATT, CDR2 SNEGSKA (reference sequence). The V end lost 5 bases, the J end lost 3 bases, and 12 bases lay between the germline ends. The CDR3: CSAPGGWTDTQYF. In DNA form, the CDR3 reads TGCAGTGCTCCTGGGGGTTGGACAGATACGCAGTATTTT.

Here the CDR3 reads CSARRKPDEKLFF. The CDR3 DNA is TGCAGTGCTAGGAGAAAACCCGATGAAAAACTGTTTTTT. This chain connects TRBV20-1 to TRBJ1-4; D is undetermined. The CDR3 contains 13 residues. Trimming stripped 3 bases from V and 6 bases from J, with 11 bases between. Germline loops: CDR1 DFQATT, CDR2 SNEGSKA (reference sequence).

This clonotype was recorded many times. This sequence joins TRBV24-1 and TRBJ2-1; a weak D match, TRBD1 (6 bases). CDR3 length: 16 residues. V lost 3 bases, J lost 4 bases, and 15 bases lay in between. From germline, CDR1 is KGHDR and CDR2 SFDVKD. CDR3: CATSDGPGHQYNEQFF. As DNA, the CDR3 is TGTGCCACCAGTGATGGGCCGGGACACCAGTACAATGAGCAGTTCTTC.

This clonotype was seen a few times. The CDR3 DNA is TGCGCCAGCAGCTCCGACAGTTCTAATTCACCCCTCCACTTT. Amino acids: CASSSDSSNSPLHF. The V gene is TRBV5-1, the J gene TRBJ1-6; maybe TRBD1 (5 bases). V was shortened by 3 bases and J by 6 bases, with 10 bases between the two germline ends. This CDR3 has 14 amino acids. Looked up from germline, CDR1 is SGHRS and CDR2 is YFSETQ.